Listed below are T cell receptor beta chains from one sample, sequenced in a study of lymphopenia after photon versus proton radiotherapy. Here immunoSEQ multiplex PCR was the method, and the copy in TCRdb shows in-frame clones only, minus some. The sample holds 45,000 to 65,000 clones, more than 85% seen once. The sample was peripheral blood, taken from a patient treated with photon-based radiotherapy. The receptors shown here come from a woman aged 40-49 years with cholangiocarcinoma. The conserved cysteine and the conserved F or W are not part of the CDR3 here. Fields, in order: J gene, D gene, V gene, clone size, CDR3 protein. A D gene is named only where the DNA matches it firmly. Part of the rows lack a size; the others show once, few, many or a class for expanded clones.

j_call: TRBJ1-1
d_call: NA
v_call: TRBV4-2
clone_size: NA
cdr3_aa: ASSQERRELTEAF

j_call: TRBJ2-1
d_call: TRBD1
v_call: TRBV4-3
clone_size: NA
cdr3_aa: ASSQEPGRDRGVEQF

j_call: TRBJ2-3
d_call: TRBD2
v_call: TRBV11-2
clone_size: NA
cdr3_aa: ASSLAAGTRADTQY

j_call: TRBJ1-4
d_call: NA
v_call: TRBV5-8
clone_size: NA
cdr3_aa: ASSFGTEGEKLF

j_call: TRBJ2-7
d_call: NA
v_call: TRBV21-1
clone_size: NA
cdr3_aa: ASSKVSGRLGQY

j_call: TRBJ1-2
d_call: TRBD1
v_call: TRBV6-6
clone_size: NA
cdr3_aa: ASSAGTGGKGYT

j_call: TRBJ2-2
d_call: NA
v_call: TRBV5-6
clone_size: NA
cdr3_aa: ASSLVIQSSGELF

j_call: TRBJ1-1
d_call: NA
v_call: TRBV27
clone_size: NA
cdr3_aa: ASSFSQATEAF

j_call: TRBJ2-5
d_call: TRBD2
v_call: TRBV9
clone_size: NA
cdr3_aa: ASSPRLAGEGETQY

j_call: TRBJ1-2
d_call: NA
v_call: TRBV7-9
clone_size: NA
cdr3_aa: ASSLDNYGYT

j_call: TRBJ1-2
d_call: NA
v_call: TRBV4-2
clone_size: NA
cdr3_aa: ASSLRDDETLGYT

j_call: TRBJ1-1
d_call: NA
v_call: TRBV28
clone_size: NA
cdr3_aa: ASTNENTEAF

j_call: TRBJ2-7
d_call: NA
v_call: TRBV2
clone_size: NA
cdr3_aa: ALSVGGPTYEQY

j_call: TRBJ2-3
d_call: TRBD2
v_call: TRBV5-4
clone_size: NA
cdr3_aa: ASSSTSATQSNTQY

j_call: TRBJ2-3
d_call: NA
v_call: TRBV7-2
clone_size: NA
cdr3_aa: ASSLEGRDTQY

j_call: TRBJ2-3
d_call: TRBD2
v_call: TRBV19
clone_size: NA
cdr3_aa: ASSEPSGSTDTQY

j_call: TRBJ2-7
d_call: TRBD1
v_call: TRBV6-5
clone_size: NA
cdr3_aa: ASSYSIRDRVYEQY

j_call: TRBJ1-1
d_call: NA
v_call: TRBV5-1
clone_size: NA
cdr3_aa: ASSLTGKNEAEAF

j_call: TRBJ2-1
d_call: TRBD2
v_call: TRBV14
clone_size: NA
cdr3_aa: ASSQWLAGDNEQF

j_call: TRBJ1-3
d_call: NA
v_call: TRBV5-1
clone_size: NA
cdr3_aa: ASSLAENSGNTIY

j_call: TRBJ2-5
d_call: NA
v_call: TRBV7-2
clone_size: NA
cdr3_aa: ASSFQGTETQY

j_call: TRBJ2-7
d_call: NA
v_call: TRBV4-2
clone_size: NA
cdr3_aa: ASSQLYEQY

j_call: TRBJ2-5
d_call: TRBD1
v_call: TRBV27
clone_size: NA
cdr3_aa: ASSLGQGFGETQY

j_call: TRBJ2-3
d_call: NA
v_call: TRBV7-2
clone_size: once
cdr3_aa: ASSLQGAFDTQY

j_call: TRBJ2-1
d_call: NA
v_call: TRBV28
clone_size: NA
cdr3_aa: ASSPSSSYNEQF

j_call: TRBJ1-4
d_call: TRBD1
v_call: TRBV5-4
clone_size: NA
cdr3_aa: ASSSGTVNEKLF

j_call: TRBJ2-7
d_call: NA
v_call: TRBV30
clone_size: NA
cdr3_aa: AWNSGSAYEQY

j_call: TRBJ2-1
d_call: NA
v_call: TRBV4-2
clone_size: once
cdr3_aa: ASSQDLSGTYNEQF

j_call: TRBJ1-1
d_call: NA
v_call: TRBV30
clone_size: NA
cdr3_aa: AWSVRGNTEAF

j_call: TRBJ1-5
d_call: NA
v_call: TRBV19
clone_size: NA
cdr3_aa: ASSPRDRTSNQPQH

j_call: TRBJ1-1
d_call: TRBD1
v_call: TRBV6-5
clone_size: NA
cdr3_aa: ASSRDRVNTEAF

j_call: TRBJ2-7
d_call: NA
v_call: TRBV29-1
clone_size: NA
cdr3_aa: SVSETGYEQY

j_call: TRBJ1-1
d_call: NA
v_call: TRBV2
clone_size: NA
cdr3_aa: AGKGTGGVGAF

j_call: TRBJ1-5
d_call: NA
v_call: TRBV30
clone_size: NA
cdr3_aa: AWSVLGAGQPQH

j_call: TRBJ1-2
d_call: NA
v_call: TRBV9
clone_size: few
cdr3_aa: ASSSLGGYT

j_call: TRBJ2-1
d_call: TRBD2
v_call: TRBV5-8
clone_size: NA
cdr3_aa: ASSPTVRGVGRGDEQF

j_call: TRBJ1-1
d_call: NA
v_call: TRBV28
clone_size: NA
cdr3_aa: ASSLGSFGTAAF

j_call: TRBJ2-5
d_call: TRBD2
v_call: TRBV18
clone_size: NA
cdr3_aa: ASSPTLPRLAQETQY

j_call: TRBJ1-6
d_call: NA
v_call: TRBV19
clone_size: NA
cdr3_aa: ASSIRPGKVDSPLH

j_call: TRBJ1-1
d_call: TRBD1
v_call: TRBV7-9
clone_size: NA
cdr3_aa: ASVGQGITEAF

j_call: TRBJ1-1
d_call: NA
v_call: TRBV6-6
clone_size: NA
cdr3_aa: ASSYPEMNTEAF

j_call: TRBJ2-7
d_call: NA
v_call: TRBV6-5
clone_size: NA
cdr3_aa: ASSTSYGSYEQY

j_call: TRBJ2-7
d_call: TRBD2
v_call: TRBV5-1
clone_size: once
cdr3_aa: ASSLAGGSGYEQY